This TCR beta chain emerged from a study of blood T cells in healthy people across ages. Looking at the study overall: Template switching picked up about one barcoded beta molecule for each two T cells. Notes on the study in general: Aged donors had fewer naive CD4+ cells and lower diversity than long-lived donors.

Next came a second PCR, run for roughly 7 to 12 cycles, which used a sample-barcoded 5' primer along with a J-beta primer mix. Every cDNA molecule bore a tag from a template-switch adaptor containing 12 random nucleotides. TCRdb used MiXCR to reprocess the 5' RACE reads, holding one entry per CDR3 protein. The table lists hundreds of thousands of distinct CDR3 sequences, approximately 59% of them singletons. V lost 4 bases and J 9 bases, leaving 19 bases between the germline ends. The CDR3 runs to 15 residues. Germline V gives CDR1 MDHEN, CDR2 SYDVKM. This clonotype was observed a few times. Its antigen is currently unknown.

This TCR was sampled from a man aged 55 to 70 in good health. The chain carries TRBV28 and TRBJ2-4; TRBD1 might be the D (5 bases). Material: blood. The CDR3 protein is CASSSPDSRRAIQYF. The CDR3 coding sequence is TGTGCCAGCAGTTCCCCTGACAGCCGAAGGGCCATTCAGTACTTC.